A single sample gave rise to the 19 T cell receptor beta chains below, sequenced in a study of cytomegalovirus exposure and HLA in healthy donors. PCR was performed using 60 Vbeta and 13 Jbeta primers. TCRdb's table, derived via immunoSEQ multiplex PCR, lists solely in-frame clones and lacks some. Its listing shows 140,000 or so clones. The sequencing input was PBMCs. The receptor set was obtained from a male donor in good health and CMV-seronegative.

In DNA, the CDR3 is TGTGCCAGCAGCTTAATCTTGGCTAGCGGCTACAATGAGCAGTTCTTC. This encodes CASSLILASGYNEQFF. V usage is TRBV13 and J usage is TRBJ2-1; TRBD2 matches 7 bases. Germline trimming cut 2 bases from V and 3 bases from J; bases unmatched to any gene: 7. The germline V gene encodes CDR1 PRHDT and CDR2 FYEKMQ (reference sequence). The CDR3 runs to 16 residues.

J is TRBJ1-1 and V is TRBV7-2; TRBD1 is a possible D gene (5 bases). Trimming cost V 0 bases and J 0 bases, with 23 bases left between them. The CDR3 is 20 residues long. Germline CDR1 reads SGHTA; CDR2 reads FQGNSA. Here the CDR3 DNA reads TGTGCCAGCAGCTTAGCGGGGATGATCGGGGGACTGCTTATGAACACTGAAGCTTTCTTT. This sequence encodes CASSLAGMIGGLLMNTEAFF.

The CDR3 region has the DNA TGTGCCAGCAGCAACCCTACCAGGAGCTACACCTTC. This gives the protein CASSNPTRSYTF. This chain uses TRBV5-6 with TRBJ1-2; D gene uncertain. The V gene's germline CDR1 is SGHDT and CDR2 YYEEEE. The CDR3 has 12 amino acids. V was trimmed by 4 bases and J by 9 bases, leaving 13 bases between them.

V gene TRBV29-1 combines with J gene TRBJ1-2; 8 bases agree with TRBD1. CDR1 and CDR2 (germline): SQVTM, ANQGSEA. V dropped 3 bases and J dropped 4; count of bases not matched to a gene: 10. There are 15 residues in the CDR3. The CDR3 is CSVDLQGGRSYGYTF. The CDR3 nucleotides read TGCAGCGTTGATTTACAGGGGGGTCGGTCCTATGGCTACACCTTC.

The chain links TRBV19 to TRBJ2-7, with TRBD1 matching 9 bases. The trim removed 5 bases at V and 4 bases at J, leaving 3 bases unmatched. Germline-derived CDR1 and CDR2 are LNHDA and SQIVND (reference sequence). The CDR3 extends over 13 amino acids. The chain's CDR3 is CASSPGTGYEQYF. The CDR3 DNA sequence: TGTGCCAGTAGTCCCGGGACAGGGTACGAGCAGTACTTC.

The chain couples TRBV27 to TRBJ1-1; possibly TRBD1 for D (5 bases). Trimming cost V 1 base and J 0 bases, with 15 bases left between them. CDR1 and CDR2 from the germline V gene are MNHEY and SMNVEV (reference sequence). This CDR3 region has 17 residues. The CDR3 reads CASSLYVRGGMNTEAFF. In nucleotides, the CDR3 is TGTGCCAGCAGTTTATACGTCCGGGGGGGTATGAACACTGAAGCTTTCTTT.

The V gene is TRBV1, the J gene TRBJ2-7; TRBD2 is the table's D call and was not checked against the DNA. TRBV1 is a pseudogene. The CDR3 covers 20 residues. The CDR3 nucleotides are TGCACCAGCAGCCAAGATCGAGCTAGCGGGACGCGATCGTTCCTGGGCGAGCAGTACTTC. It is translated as CTSSQDRASGTRSFLGEQYF.

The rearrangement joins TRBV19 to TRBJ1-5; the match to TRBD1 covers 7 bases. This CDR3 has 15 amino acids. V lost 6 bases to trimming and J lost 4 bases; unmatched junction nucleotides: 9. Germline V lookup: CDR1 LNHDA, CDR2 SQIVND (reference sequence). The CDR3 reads CASRLKGTANQPQHF. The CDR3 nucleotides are TGTGCCAGTAGATTAAAGGGGACAGCGAATCAGCCCCAGCATTTT.

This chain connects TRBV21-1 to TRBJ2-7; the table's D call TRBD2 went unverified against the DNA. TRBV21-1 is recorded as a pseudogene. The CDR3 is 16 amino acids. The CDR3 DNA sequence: TGTGCCAGCAGCAAAGCGCGGCGGGGAATGACTCTCGAGCAGTACTTC. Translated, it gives CASSKARRGMTLEQYF.

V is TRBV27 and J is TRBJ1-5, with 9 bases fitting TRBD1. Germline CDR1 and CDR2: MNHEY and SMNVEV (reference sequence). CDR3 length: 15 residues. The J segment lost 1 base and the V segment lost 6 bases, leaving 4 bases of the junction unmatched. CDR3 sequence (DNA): TGTGCCAGCAGGTGGACAGGGGTCAGCAATCAGCCCCAGCATTTT. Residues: CASRWTGVSNQPQHF.

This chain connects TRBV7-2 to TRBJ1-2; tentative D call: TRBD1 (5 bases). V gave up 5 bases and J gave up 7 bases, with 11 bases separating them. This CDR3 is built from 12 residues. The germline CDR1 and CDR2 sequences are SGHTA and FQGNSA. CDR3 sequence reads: CASSHGAAGYTF. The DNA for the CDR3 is TGTGCCAGCAGCCATGGGGCGGCTGGCTACACCTTC.

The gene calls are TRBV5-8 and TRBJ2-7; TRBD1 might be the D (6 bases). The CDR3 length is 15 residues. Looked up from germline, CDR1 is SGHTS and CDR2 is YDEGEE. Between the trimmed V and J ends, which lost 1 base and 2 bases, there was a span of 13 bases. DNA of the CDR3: TGTGCCAGCAGCTTGAAGGACAGACGAACCTACGAGCAGTACTTC. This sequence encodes CASSLKDRRTYEQYF.

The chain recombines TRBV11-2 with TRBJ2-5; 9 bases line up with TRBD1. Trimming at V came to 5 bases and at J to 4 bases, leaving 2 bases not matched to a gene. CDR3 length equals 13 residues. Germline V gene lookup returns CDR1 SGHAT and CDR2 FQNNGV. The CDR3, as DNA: TGTGCCAGCAGCCAACAGGGGGCAGAGACCCAGTACTTC. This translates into CASSQQGAETQYF. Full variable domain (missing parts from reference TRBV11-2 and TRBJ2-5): EAGVAQSPRYKIIEKRQSVAFWCNPISGHATLYWYQQILGQGPKLLIQFQNNGVVDDSQLPKDRFSAERLKGVDSTLKIQPAKLEDSAVYLCASSQQGAETQYFGPGTRLLVL.

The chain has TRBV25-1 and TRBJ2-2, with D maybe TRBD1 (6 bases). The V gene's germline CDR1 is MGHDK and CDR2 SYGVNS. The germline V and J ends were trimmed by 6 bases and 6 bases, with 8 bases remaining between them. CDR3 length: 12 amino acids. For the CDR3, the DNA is TGTGCCAGCAGAACAGGGTCCGGGGAGCTGTTTTTT. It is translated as CASRTGSGELFF.

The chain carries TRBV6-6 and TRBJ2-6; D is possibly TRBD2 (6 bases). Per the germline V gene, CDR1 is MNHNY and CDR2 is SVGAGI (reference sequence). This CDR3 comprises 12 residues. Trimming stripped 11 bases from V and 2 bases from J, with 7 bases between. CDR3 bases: TGTGCCGGGGGGACTGGGGCCAACGTCCTGACTTTC. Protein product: CAGGTGANVLTF.

This chain's CDR3 is CAWARGNEQFF. CDR3 nucleotides: TGTGCCTGGGCAAGGGGGAATGAGCAGTTCTTC. The V call is TRBV30, the J call TRBJ2-1; possibly TRBD1 for D (6 bases). The CDR3 totals 11 residues. Germline V lookup: CDR1 GTSNPN, CDR2 SVGIG (reference sequence). Between the trimmed V and J ends, which lost 5 bases and 7 bases, there was a span of 9 bases. Full variable domain (remainder filled in from reference TRBV30 and TRBJ2-1): SQTIHQWPATLVQPVGSPLSLECTVEGTSNPNLYWYRQAAGRGLQLLFYSVGIGQISSEVPQNLSASRPQDRQFILSSKKLLLSDSGFYLCAWARGNEQFFGPGTRLTVL.

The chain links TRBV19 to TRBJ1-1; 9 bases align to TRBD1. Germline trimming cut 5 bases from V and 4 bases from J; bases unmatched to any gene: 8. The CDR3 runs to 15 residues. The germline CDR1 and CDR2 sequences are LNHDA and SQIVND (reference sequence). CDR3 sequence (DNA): TGTGCCAGTAGTCCCTTTGGACAGGGGAGCACTGAAGCTTTCTTT. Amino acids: CASSPFGQGSTEAFF.

The CDR3 region has the DNA TGTGCCAGTAGTATAGCTATACAGGACCCATATGGCTACACCTTC. Protein: CASSIAIQDPYGYTF. This chain uses TRBV19 with TRBJ1-2; maybe TRBD1 (5 bases). Trimming shortened V by 1 base and J by 5 bases, and 14 bases separated the two germline ends. The CDR3 runs 15 residues. CDR1 is LNHDA, CDR2 SQIVND, per germline (reference sequence).

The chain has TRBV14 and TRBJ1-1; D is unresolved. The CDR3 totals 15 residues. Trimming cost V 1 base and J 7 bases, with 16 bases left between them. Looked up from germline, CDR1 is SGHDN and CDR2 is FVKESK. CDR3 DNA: TGTGCCAGCAGCCAAGGAGGCGGTCTCCTCGGTGAAGCTTTCTTT. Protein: CASSQGGGLLGEAFF.